The sequence of this T cell receptor beta chain was determined in a study of OX40 agonist ivuxolimab in advanced cancers. Profiling relied on immunoSEQ multiplex PCR, and the TCRdb table lists in-frame clones only, not all of them. Found here are 68,000 or so clones, roughly four fifths of them singletons; the top ten hold approximately 10%. J was trimmed by 6 bases and V by 3 bases; bases with no gene match: 7. CDR3 length equals 15 residues. Germline V CDR1 and CDR2: SGHRS, YFSETQ. This clone showed up just a few times. This specimen was CD4+ or CD8+ T cells sorted from blood, taken in a trial of the OX40 agonist ivuxolimab. The clonotype was recovered from an adult with an advanced solid tumor such as melanoma, head and neck, liver or kidney cancer. This rearrangement joins TRBV5-1 to TRBJ1-5; TRBD1 aligns across 9 bases. This chain's CDR3 is CASSSGTGPGQPQHF. In nucleotides, the CDR3 is TGCGCCAGCAGCTCCGGGACAGGGCCCGGTCAGCCCCAGCATTTT.